This is a list of T cell receptor beta chains from one sample in a study of cytomegalovirus exposure and HLA in healthy donors. Only in-frame clones appear in the TCRdb table, and some are missing; sequencing was by immunoSEQ multiplex PCR. The table records roughly 100,000 clones, roughly four fifths of them present only once. Sequenced material: PBMCs. Every receptor here comes from a female donor in good health and CMV-seropositive. Each CDR3 is given with its conserved first and last residue. The D gene is left open where the match is weak. Clone size is not always given. Where it is, it says once, few, many or a class for expanded clones.

NA	TRBV13	12	TRBJ2-5	NA	CASSRGYETQYF	TGTGCCAGCAGCCGAGGGTATGAGACCCAGTACTTC
TRBD1	TRBV5-1	14	TRBJ1-2	NA	CASSESGTVAGYTF	TGCGCCAGCAGCGAATCCGGGACAGTGGCCGGCTACACCTTC
NA	TRBV5-1	15	TRBJ1-4	few	CASSPTGKSNEKLFF	TGCGCCAGCAGCCCAACGGGGAAGTCTAATGAAAAACTGTTTTTT
NA	TRBV7-2	16	TRBJ2-1	NA	CASSKGRGRTGDEQFF	TGTGCCAGCAGCAAAGGACGGGGAAGAACCGGCGATGAGCAGTTCTTC
TRBD1	TRBV19	14	TRBJ1-1	NA	CASRTDRGNTEAFF	TGTGCCAGTAGAACAGACAGGGGGAACACTGAAGCTTTCTTT
NA	TRBV28	16	TRBJ2-7	NA	CASSLPRSGGTYEQYF	TGTGCCAGCAGTCTCCCCCGATCGGGGGGCACCTACGAGCAGTACTTC
NA	TRBV28	16	TRBJ1-5	NA	CASSFGGVLSNQPQHF	TGTGCCAGCAGTTTTGGGGGGGTCCTTAGCAATCAGCCCCAGCATTTT
TRBD1	TRBV10-1	15	TRBJ2-5	NA	CASSDRGQVEETQYF	TGCGCCAGCAGTGACCGTGGACAGGTAGAAGAGACCCAGTACTTC
NA	TRBV6-5	13	TRBJ1-1	few	CASRVVRGTEAFF	TGTGCCAGCAGGGTGGTAAGGGGCACTGAAGCTTTCTTT
NA	TRBV2	16	TRBJ2-7	NA	CARRINRDNFSYEQYF	TGTGCCAGACGAATCAACCGGGACAACTTCTCCTACGAGCAGTACTTC
NA	TRBV11-3	15	TRBJ2-3	NA	CASSLGTAPRDTQYF	TGTGCCAGCAGCTTAGGAACAGCCCCTCGTGATACGCAGTATTTT
TRBD2	TRBV7-2	18	TRBJ2-5	NA	CASSLGWTSGQGRETQYF	TGTGCCAGCAGCTTAGGTTGGACTAGCGGGCAAGGGAGGGAGACCCAGTACTTC
NA	TRBV9	13	TRBJ1-2	few	CASSVVGGRGYTF	TGTGCCAGCAGCGTAGTAGGGGGTCGGGGCTACACCTTC
TRBD1	TRBV29-1	13	TRBJ1-1	NA	CSVDRVGNTEAFF	TGCAGCGTGGACAGGGTTGGGAACACTGAAGCTTTCTTT
NA	TRBV6-1	13	TRBJ1-1	once	CASTTLRGTEAFF	TGTGCCAGCACCACGCTTCGGGGCACTGAAGCTTTCTTT
NA	TRBV2	17	TRBJ2-1	NA	CASSVSGGRLPYNEQFF	TGTGCCAGCAGTGTATCCGGGGGACGCCTACCGTACAATGAGCAGTTCTTC
NA	TRBV19	15	TRBJ1-1	NA	CASSILGQLNTEAFF	TGTGCCAGTAGTATTTTGGGGCAGCTGAACACTGAAGCTTTCTTT
NA	TRBV9	16	TRBJ2-1	once	CASSVGGGSSYNEQFF	TGTGCCAGCAGCGTAGGAGGCGGCTCCTCCTACAATGAGCAGTTCTTC
NA	TRBV11-2	14	TRBJ2-5	NA	CASSLRPFQETQYF	TGTGCCAGCAGCTTGAGGCCATTTCAAGAGACCCAGTACTTC
NA	TRBV6-5	14	TRBJ1-4	NA	CASSYGGFNEKLFF	TGTGCCAGCAGTTACGGGGGGTTTAATGAAAAACTGTTTTTT
TRBD2	TRBV30	14	TRBJ2-3	NA	CAGHGGISTDTQYF	TGTGCCGGCCACGGGGGGATTAGCACAGATACGCAGTATTTT
TRBD1	TRBV27	14	TRBJ2-1	NA	CASSGTGYYNEQFF	TGTGCCAGCAGTGGGACAGGGTACTACAATGAGCAGTTCTTC
TRBD2	TRBV19	15	TRBJ2-5	NA	CASSTPGAGEQTQYF	TGTGCCAGTAGTACCCCAGGAGCGGGAGAGCAGACCCAGTACTTC
TRBD2	TRBV9	15	TRBJ2-7	NA	CASSVGTSGYYEQYF	TGTGCCAGCAGCGTAGGGACTAGCGGCTATTACGAGCAGTACTTC
TRBD2	TRBV7-9	16	TRBJ2-7	NA	CASSEGVAGGSYEQYF	TGTGCCAGCAGCGAGGGGGTAGCGGGGGGCTCCTACGAGCAGTACTTC
NA	TRBV28	15	TRBJ2-7	NA	CASSLVGQFTYEQYF	TGTGCCAGCAGTTTAGTTGGACAGTTTACCTACGAGCAGTACTTC
NA	TRBV27	14	TRBJ2-7	NA	CASSLEASSYEQYF	TGTGCCAGCAGTTTAGAGGCCAGCTCCTACGAGCAGTACTTC
NA	TRBV6-5	15	TRBJ1-2	NA	CASSYSSRSALGYTF	TGTGCCAGCAGTTACTCGAGTCGGTCCGCCCTGGGCTACACCTTC